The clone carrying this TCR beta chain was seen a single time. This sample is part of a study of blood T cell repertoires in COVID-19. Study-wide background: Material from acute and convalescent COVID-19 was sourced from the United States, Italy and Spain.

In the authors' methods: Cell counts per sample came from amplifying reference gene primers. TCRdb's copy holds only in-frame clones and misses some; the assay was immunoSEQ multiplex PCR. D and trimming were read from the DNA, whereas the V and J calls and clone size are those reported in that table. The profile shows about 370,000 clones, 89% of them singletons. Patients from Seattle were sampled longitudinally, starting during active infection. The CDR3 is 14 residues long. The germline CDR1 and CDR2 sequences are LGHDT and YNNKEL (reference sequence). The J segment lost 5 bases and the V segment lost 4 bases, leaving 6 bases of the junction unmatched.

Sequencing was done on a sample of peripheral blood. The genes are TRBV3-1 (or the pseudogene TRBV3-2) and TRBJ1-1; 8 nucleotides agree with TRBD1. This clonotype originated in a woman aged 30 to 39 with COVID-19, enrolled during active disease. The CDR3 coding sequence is TGTGCCAGCAGCCTAGAAGACAGGGGAACTGAAGCTTTCTTT. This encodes CASSLEDRGTEAFF.